This TCR beta chain was sequenced during a study of T-cell reconstitution after alpha-beta-depleted transplantation in children. During its preparation, the TCRbeta library received unique molecular identifiers. TCRdb used MiXCR to reprocess the PCR reads, holding one entry per CDR3 protein. The sample shows about 350,000 distinct CDR3 sequences, roughly 13% of them seen only once. In germline, CDR1 is DFQATT, CDR2 SNEGSKA (reference sequence). The CDR3 loop spans 12 amino acids. The V gene lost 3 bases and the J gene lost 2 bases, with 8 bases spanning the gap. This TCR was recovered from a human donor who donated a stem cell graft to a child with Fanconi anemia. The specimen was PBMCs, collected from the stem cell graft. The chain recombines TRBV20-1 with TRBJ2-7; possible D gene TRBD1, 5 bases. Here the CDR3 reads CSASSGTYEQYF. The CDR3 DNA sequence: TGCAGTGCTAGTTCAGGGACCTACGAGCAGTACTTC.